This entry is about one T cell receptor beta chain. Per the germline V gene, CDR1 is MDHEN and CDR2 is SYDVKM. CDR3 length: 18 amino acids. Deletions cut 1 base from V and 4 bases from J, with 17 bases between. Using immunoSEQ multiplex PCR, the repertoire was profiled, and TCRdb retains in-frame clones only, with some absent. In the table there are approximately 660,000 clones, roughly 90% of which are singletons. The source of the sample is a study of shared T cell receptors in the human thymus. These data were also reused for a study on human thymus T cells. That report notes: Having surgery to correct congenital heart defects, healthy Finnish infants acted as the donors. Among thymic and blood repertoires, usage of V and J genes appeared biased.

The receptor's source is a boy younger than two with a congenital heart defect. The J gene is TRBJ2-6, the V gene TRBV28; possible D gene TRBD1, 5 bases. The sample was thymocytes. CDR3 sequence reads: CASSLSPVQGLGANVLTF. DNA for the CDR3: TGTGCCAGCAGTTTATCTCCTGTGCAGGGCCTAGGGGCCAACGTCCTGACTTTC.